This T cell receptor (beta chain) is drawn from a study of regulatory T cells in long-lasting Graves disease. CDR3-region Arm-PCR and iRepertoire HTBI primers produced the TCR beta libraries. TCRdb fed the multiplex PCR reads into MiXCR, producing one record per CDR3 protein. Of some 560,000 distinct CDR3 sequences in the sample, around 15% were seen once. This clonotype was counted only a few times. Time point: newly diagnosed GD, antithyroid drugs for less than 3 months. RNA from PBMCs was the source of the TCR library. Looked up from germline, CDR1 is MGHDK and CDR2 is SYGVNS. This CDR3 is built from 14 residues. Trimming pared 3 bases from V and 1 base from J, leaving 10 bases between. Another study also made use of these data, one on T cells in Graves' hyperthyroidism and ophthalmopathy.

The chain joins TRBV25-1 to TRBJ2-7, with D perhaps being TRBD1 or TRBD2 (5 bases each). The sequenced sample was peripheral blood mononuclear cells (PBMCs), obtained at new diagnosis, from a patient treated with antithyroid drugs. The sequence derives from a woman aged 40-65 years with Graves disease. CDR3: CASSDPGRSYEQYF. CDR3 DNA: TGTGCCAGCAGTGACCCGGGACGGTCCTACGAGCAGTACTTC.